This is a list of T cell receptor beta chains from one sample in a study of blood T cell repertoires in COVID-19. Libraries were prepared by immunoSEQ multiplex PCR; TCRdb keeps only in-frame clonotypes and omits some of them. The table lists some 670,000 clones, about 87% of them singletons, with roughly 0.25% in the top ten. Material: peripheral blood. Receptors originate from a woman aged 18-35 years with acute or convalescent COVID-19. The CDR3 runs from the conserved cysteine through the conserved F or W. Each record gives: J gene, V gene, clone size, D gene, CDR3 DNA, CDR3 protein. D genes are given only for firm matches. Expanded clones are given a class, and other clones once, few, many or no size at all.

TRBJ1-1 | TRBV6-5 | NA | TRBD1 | TGTGCCAGTGCAGGGGGGAGGACTGAAGCTTTCTTT | CASAGGRTEAFF
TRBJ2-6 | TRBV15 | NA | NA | TGTGCCACCAGCAGAGTGCAGGTTCTCTCTGGGGCCAACGTCCTGACTTTC | CATSRVQVLSGANVLTF
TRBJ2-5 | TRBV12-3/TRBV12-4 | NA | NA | TGTGCCAGCAGCCCGACACCGGAGACCCAGTACTTC | CASSPTPETQYF
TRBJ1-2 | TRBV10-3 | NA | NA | TGTGCCATCAGTGTTTGGGCAGGGGATCACTATGGCTACACCTTC | CAISVWAGDHYGYTF
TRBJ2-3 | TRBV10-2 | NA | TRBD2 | TGCGCCCGCACTCGGGGGGGGGAGGGAGATACGCAGTATTTT | CARTRGGEGDTQYF
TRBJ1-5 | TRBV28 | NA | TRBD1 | TGTGCCAGCAGCCCTCACCCCGGGACAGGGGGGTATACTAGTCAGCCCCAGCATTTT | CASSPHPGTGGYTSQPQHF
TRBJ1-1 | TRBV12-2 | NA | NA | TGTGCAAGTCGCACCCCGACCCACAGGGTACTAGGTATCACTGAAGCTTTCTTT | CASRTPTHRVLGITEAFF
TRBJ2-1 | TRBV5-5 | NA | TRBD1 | TGTGCCAGCAGTCCCGGGACAGGGGTTTTACGGAATGAGCAGTTCTTC | CASSPGTGVLRNEQFF
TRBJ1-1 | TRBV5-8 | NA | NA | TGTGCCAGCCAAACGGTCTTGACAGCGAACACTGAAGCTTTCTTT | CASQTVLTANTEAFF
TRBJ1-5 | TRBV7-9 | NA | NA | TGTGCCAGCAGCTTAGGCCCAGGTTTTCAGCAGCCCCAGCATTTT | CASSLGPGFQQPQHF
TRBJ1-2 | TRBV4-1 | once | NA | TGCGCCAGCAGCCAATCCGGAACAGGGATCTTCTATGGCTACACCTTC | CASSQSGTGIFYGYTF
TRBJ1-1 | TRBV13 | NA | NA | TGTGCCAGCAGCTTAGGGGCAGGGTTGAACACTGAAGCTTTCTTT | CASSLGAGLNTEAFF
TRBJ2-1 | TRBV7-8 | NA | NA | TGTGCCAGCAGCCCGAGGCGAAATGAGCAGTTCTTC | CASSPRRNEQFF
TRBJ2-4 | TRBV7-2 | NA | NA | TGTGCCAGCAGCTCGGGGAACAAAAACATTCAGTACTTC | CASSSGNKNIQYF
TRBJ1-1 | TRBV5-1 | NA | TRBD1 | TGCGCCAGCAGCCCCGGGACAGATCAAAAAGCTTTCTTT | CASSPGTDQKAFF
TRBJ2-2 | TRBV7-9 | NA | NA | TGTGCCAGCACTTGGGAGGCCGGGGAGCTGTTTTTT | CASTWEAGELFF
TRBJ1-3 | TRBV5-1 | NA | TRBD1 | TGCGCCAGCAGAATAGGGGACAGAATTACCTCTGGAAACACCATATATTTT | CASRIGDRITSGNTIYF